This T cell receptor beta chain originates from a study of blood T cells in healthy people across ages. Points from the study as a whole: With age, beta diversity per million T cells declined roughly linearly, significantly by 40.

Together with a sample-barcoded 5' primer, a J-beta primer mix was included in a second PCR lasting roughly 6 to 12 cycles. Each CDR3 protein is one row after TCRdb ran MiXCR on the 5' RACE reads. The table has roughly 1.5 million distinct CDR3 sequences, approximately 43% seen once. Remarks on this clonotype: The target antigen is unknown.

CDR3 length: 15 amino acids. V gave up 3 bases and J gave up 3 bases, with 16 bases separating them. Germline loops: CDR1 DFQATT, CDR2 SNEGSKA (reference sequence). Source material: blood. The rearrangement links TRBV20-1 to TRBJ2-3; TRBD2 might be the D (5 bases). The TCR sequence derives from a young woman in good health. The CDR3 protein is CSASDASGSTDTQYF. In DNA form, the CDR3 reads TGCAGTGCTAGCGATGCATCGGGAAGTACAGATACGCAGTATTTT.